Below, 20 T cell receptor beta chains from the same sample are listed, as sequenced in a study of CD8 T cells in ankylosing spondylitis. Overall study results and limits: Ankylosing spondylitis blood seemed to carry a telltale TCR beta motif made of eight highly homologous variants.

Which antigens these TCRs recognize remains unknown. TCRdb reprocessed the 5' RACE reads via MiXCR and lists one record per CDR3 protein. The table lists some 840,000 distinct CDR3 sequences, roughly 12% of them singletons. Sequenced material: blood, either unsorted or a sorted T cell fraction (not recorded which). Receptors were obtained from a male donor with ankylosing spondylitis.

The rearrangement links TRBV6-2 or TRBV6-3 to TRBJ2-4; D may be TRBD1 (6 bases). The germline gives CDR1 MNHEY, CDR2 SVGEGT. This CDR3 comprises 15 residues. V gave up 7 bases and J gave up 0 bases, with 13 bases separating them. CDR3 sequence: CASNSGTLAKNIQYF. The CDR3 DNA follows: TGTGCCAGCAATTCAGGGACACTAGCCAAAAACATTCAGTACTTC.

At least ten counts were recorded for this clonotype. The rearrangement uses TRBV5-1 and TRBJ1-2; 7 positions agree with TRBD1. The CDR3 spans 13 residues. With V trimmed by 4 bases and J by 4 bases, 4 bases remained unmatched. The V gene's germline CDR1 is SGHRS and CDR2 YFSETQ. Here the CDR3 DNA reads TGCGCCAGCAGCACCGGGACAGCCTATGGCTACACCTTC. It codes for CASSTGTAYGYTF.

This clonotype was seen many times. The rearrangement joins TRBV7-6 to TRBJ1-2, with D tentatively TRBD1 (5 bases). Looked up from germline, CDR1 is SGHVS and CDR2 is FNYEAQ. V lost 5 bases and J 4 bases, leaving 11 bases between the germline ends. The CDR3 length is 13 residues. The CDR3 nucleotides are TGTGCCAGCAGCCAAAGGGGAGGCTATGGCTACACCTTC. It encodes CASSQRGGYGYTF.

Comments on this clonotype: An end of the junction differs from the germline gene, which may be a read error. DNA for the CDR3: TGTGCCAGCAGCGCGATGGTATTAAGCGGGAGGGCCTCCCCCTGGTCCTTC. It is translated as CASSAMVLSGRASPWSF. This chain connects TRBV7-8 to TRBJ2-1; TRBD2 matches 10 bases. The CDR3 is 17 residues long. Germline V gene sequence: CDR1 SGHVS, CDR2 FQNEAQ.

V usage is TRBV5-5 and J usage is TRBJ2-2; TRBD2 is a possible D gene (6 bases). This CDR3 is 18 amino acids long. Trimming shortened V by 1 base and J by 7 bases, and 23 bases separated the two germline ends. CDR1 and CDR2 from the germline V gene are SGHKS and YYEKEE (reference sequence). In nucleotides, the CDR3 is TGTGCCAGCAGCTTGTTGCCCGAAAGGAGGGGCGGTAGCGGGGAGCTGTTTTTT. The encoded protein is CASSLLPERRGGSGELFF.

This clonotype was recorded a few times. The chain carries TRBV4-3 and TRBJ2-3; D tentatively reads TRBD1 or TRBD2 (5 bases each). Trimming stripped 1 base from V and 2 bases from J, with 13 bases between. CDR1 and CDR2 from the germline V gene are LGHNA and YSLEER. The CDR3 runs to 16 residues. The CDR3 DNA is TGCGCCAGCAGCCAAGTGAGGGACCCGGCCACAGATACGCAGTATTTT. Its protein is CASSQVRDPATDTQYF.

This clonotype has just a few counts. The chain recombines TRBV4-3 with TRBJ1-2; D is ambiguous. Germline CDR1 LGHNA, CDR2 YSLEER. CDR3 length: 15 amino acids. Between the trimmed V and J ends, which lost 1 base and 3 bases, there was a span of 12 bases. In DNA form, the CDR3 reads TGCGCCAGCAGCCAAGTCTCAGGAACAGACTATGGCTACACCTTC. Translation gives CASSQVSGTDYGYTF.

This clonotype was observed a few times. The gene calls are TRBV29-1 and TRBJ1-4, with D maybe TRBD1 (5 bases). Germline V CDR1 and CDR2: SQVTM, ANQGSEA. Trimming took off 2 bases at V and 13 bases at J, with 11 bases between the two ends. CDR3 length equals 11 residues. CDR3 bases: TGCAGCGTTGAACGAAGGGGCCGACTGTTTTTT. Amino acids: CSVERRGRLFF.

The V and J genes are TRBV4-1 and TRBJ1-1; 12 positions agree with TRBD1. This CDR3 region has 21 residues. Germline values: CDR1 MGHRA, CDR2 YSYEKL. The junction had 18 bases not matched to a gene; V was cut back by 0 bases and J by 4 bases. CDR3 region: CASSQDPPGLGTGGWRTEAFF. The DNA of the CDR3 is TGCGCCAGCAGCCAAGATCCCCCGGGATTAGGGACAGGGGGCTGGCGCACTGAAGCTTTCTTT.

This clonotype was recorded at least ten times. The chain couples TRBV7-9 to TRBJ1-1; the D gene is possibly TRBD1 (6 bases). Germline V CDR1 and CDR2: SEHNR, FQNEAQ (reference sequence). This CDR3 has 14 residues. V was trimmed by 5 bases and J by 0 bases, leaving 10 bases between them. The CDR3 protein is CASSAGQMNTEAFF. The CDR3 nucleotides are TGTGCCAGCAGCGCCGGACAGATGAACACTGAAGCTTTCTTT.

J is TRBJ1-4 and V is TRBV20-1; D might be TRBD1 (6 bases). There are 15 residues in the CDR3. V was clipped by 0 bases and J by 8 bases, with 16 bases between them. Per germline, CDR1 DFQATT and CDR2 SNEGSKA (reference sequence). In nucleotides, the CDR3 is TGCAGTGCTAGAGATCCCCGGACAGAAGGAGAAAAACTGTTTTTT. Its translation: CSARDPRTEGEKLFF.

This clonotype was recorded many times. V gene TRBV29-1 combines with J gene TRBJ2-1; D might be TRBD2 (6 bases). Trimming removed 6 bases from V and 3 bases from J, with 18 bases in between. The CDR3 runs 15 residues. Germline V gene data show CDR1 as SQVTM and CDR2 as ANQGSEA. The CDR3 region has the DNA TGCAGCGTCGCCGCGACTAGTTACCACTACAATGAGCAGTTCTTC. Protein product: CSVAATSYHYNEQFF.

The chain carries TRBV7-9 and TRBJ2-2, with TRBD2 as a possible D gene (6 bases). The V end was cut by 4 bases, the J end by 5 bases, with 8 bases between. This CDR3 spans 13 amino acids. The germline V gene encodes CDR1 SEHNR and CDR2 FQNEAQ (reference sequence). This CDR3 is CASSWRGTGELFF. DNA for the CDR3: TGTGCCAGCAGCTGGCGGGGAACCGGGGAGCTGTTTTTT.

This clonotype was counted a few times. The CDR3 nucleotides are TGCGCCAGCAGCCGCCCAGGGTATAGTGGCTACACCTTC. It codes for CASSRPGYSGYTF. The chain has TRBV4-3 and TRBJ1-2, with D perhaps TRBD1 (5 bases). Trimming removed 4 bases from V and 7 bases from J, with 13 bases in between. Germline loops: CDR1 LGHNA, CDR2 YSLEER. The CDR3 has 13 amino acids.

This clonotype came up many times. V and J are TRBV4-3 and TRBJ2-2; 10 bases match TRBD2. This CDR3 region has 17 residues. Germline V gene sequence: CDR1 LGHNA, CDR2 YSLEER. V was pared by 0 bases and J by 6 bases, with 7 bases of the junction left unmatched. Here the CDR3 reads CASSQESGRAIAGELFF. The CDR3 DNA reads as TGCGCCAGCAGCCAAGAGAGCGGGAGGGCCATAGCCGGGGAGCTGTTTTTT.

The chain combines TRBV6-4 with TRBJ1-4, with D perhaps matching TRBD1 (5 bases). This CDR3 is built from 21 residues. Germline CDR1 reads MRHNA; CDR2 reads SNTAGT. The germline V and J ends were trimmed by 6 bases and 8 bases, with 37 bases remaining between them. The CDR3 DNA follows: TGTGCCAGCAGCCCTACGACATTCTCTTGGGGGACCGCGGCAGACAAGGAAAAACTGTTTTTT. Amino acids: CASSPTTFSWGTAADKEKLFF.

This clonotype turned up a few times. V usage is TRBV20-1 and J usage is TRBJ2-4; D might be TRBD1 (6 bases). The CDR3 contains 16 residues. Trimming shortened V by 8 bases and J by 0 bases, and 20 bases separated the two germline ends. Germline CDR1 reads DFQATT; CDR2 reads SNEGSKA (reference sequence). This chain's CDR3 is CSLWGNGQLAKNIQYF. The DNA for the CDR3 is TGCAGTCTATGGGGCAACGGACAGCTAGCCAAAAACATTCAGTACTTC.

The genes are TRBV4-1 and TRBJ2-7; 7 bases fit TRBD1. The CDR3 runs 15 residues. Germline V lookup: CDR1 MGHRA, CDR2 YSYEKL. V was pared by 0 bases and J by 2 bases, with 4 bases of the junction left unmatched. The CDR3 coding sequence is TGCGCCAGCAGCCAAGATAGGGGACAGACCTACGAGCAGTACTTC. Its translation: CASSQDRGQTYEQYF.

The gene calls are TRBV5-6 and TRBJ2-5; tentatively, D is TRBD1 (5 bases). The ends were cut back, 3 bases at V and 5 bases at J, with 20 bases in the middle. The length of the CDR3 is 16 residues. Looked up from germline, CDR1 is SGHDT and CDR2 is YYEEEE. The CDR3 loop is CASSSARTRSVETQYF. The DNA of the CDR3 is TGTGCCAGCAGCTCTGCGCGGACACGGAGTGTGGAGACCCAGTACTTC.

This clonotype was found many times. The chain carries TRBV15 and TRBJ2-1, with 7 bases aligning to TRBD2. This CDR3 is built from 16 residues. Trimming cost V 4 bases and J 2 bases; bases outside gene matches: 8. The germline V gene has CDR1 LNHNV and CDR2 YYDKDF (reference sequence). The CDR3, as DNA: TGTGCCACCAGCATTGAACTAGCGCCAACCTACAATGAGCAGTTCTTC. Translated, it gives CATSIELAPTYNEQFF.